These 16 T cell receptor beta chains share one sample of origin, sequenced in a study of T cells expressing NK-cell markers. TCRdb re-analyzed the 5' RACE reads; it lists each CDR3 protein once, without DNA. In total, the table holds about 400,000 distinct CDR3 sequences. The sequenced sample was blood T cells: a sorted CD56 or NKG2C T cell subset, CD4+ or CD8+ T cells, or bulk PBMC T cells (not recorded which). The origin of the receptors is a woman aged 45-59 years in good health.

V and J are TRBV12-3 or TRBV12-4 and TRBJ1-1; TCRdb's D gene call, TRBD1, goes unchecked for lack of DNA. The CDR3 sequence is 15 residues long. The CDR3 is CASSLDQGLGTEAFF.

CDR3 sequence: CASSTRQLGAKNIQYF. This sequence joins TRBV6-5 and TRBJ2-4. Germline CDR1 and CDR2: MNHEY and SVGAGI. The CDR3 spans 16 residues.

This chain links TRBV4-1 with TRBJ2-5; lacking DNA, the TRBD1 call made by TCRdb goes unchecked. Germline loops: CDR1 MGHRA, CDR2 YSYEKL. The CDR3 has 16 residues. Here the CDR3 reads CASSQDLSGGLETQYF.

The chain joins TRBV11-3 to TRBJ2-3. Germline loops: CDR1 SGHNT, CDR2 YENEEA. CDR3 length: 15 residues. The CDR3 spells CASSLEVARADTQYF.

This chain connects TRBV5-1 to TRBJ2-2. CDR3 length: 14 amino acids. Germline-derived CDR1 and CDR2 are SGHRS and YFSETQ. The CDR3 is CASSSDRNLRELFF.

The gene calls are TRBV29-1 and TRBJ2-1; TCRdb proposes TRBD1, but this gene call is untestable without DNA. The CDR3 is 13 amino acids. Germline V gene sequence: CDR1 SQVTM, CDR2 ANQGSEA. The CDR3 protein is CSGGTGLNNEQFF.

The rearrangement uses TRBV5-5 and TRBJ1-6; checking the TCRdb D call of TRBD1 is not possible without DNA. Germline V gene data show CDR1 as SGHKS and CDR2 as YYEKEE (reference sequence). This CDR3 contains 14 residues. This CDR3 is CASSRDSLGVALHF.

The J gene is TRBJ1-4, the V gene TRBV20-1; TCRdb indicates TRBD1, and absent DNA this call remains unverified. Germline CDR1 and CDR2: DFQATT and SNEGSKA (reference sequence). The CDR3 length is 15 residues. This CDR3 is CSARDPTGRREKLFF.

The J gene is TRBJ1-2, the V gene TRBV12-3 or TRBV12-4. The CDR3 runs to 15 residues. The CDR3 spells CASTSSEGLFYGYTF.

This chain joins TRBV7-9 and TRBJ2-7; as DNA is missing, the TRBD1 call by TCRdb cannot be tested. The CDR3 contains 14 residues. The germline V gene has CDR1 SEHNR and CDR2 FQNEAQ (reference sequence). The CDR3 region is CASQGDRVNYEQYF.

This rearrangement joins TRBV2 to TRBJ1-4. Germline lookup yields CDR1 SNHLY and CDR2 FYNNEI. The CDR3 length is 15 residues. The CDR3 spells CASSSETGLNEKLFF. Complete variable domain (other parts from reference TRBV2 and TRBJ1-4): EPEVTQTPSHQVTQMGQEVILRCVPISNHLYFYWYRQILGQKVEFLVSFYNNEISEKSEIFDDQFSVERPDGSNFTLKIRSTKLEDSAMYFCASSSETGLNEKLFFGSGTQLSVL.

The chain has TRBV4-1 and TRBJ2-3; TCRdb proposes TRBD2, but this gene call is untestable without DNA. CDR1 and CDR2 from the germline V gene are MGHRA and YSYEKL. This CDR3 contains 15 residues. Here the CDR3 reads CASSQSGLSTDTQYF.

This chain uses TRBV24-1 with TRBJ2-6; TCRdb selects TRBD2, and the lack of DNA leaves this call unchecked. The germline V gene has CDR1 KGHDR and CDR2 SFDVKD. The CDR3 is 17 residues long. The CDR3 loop reads CATSDLEGTSGANVLTF.

V usage is TRBV12-3 or TRBV12-4 and J usage is TRBJ2-5; the TRBD1 assignment by TCRdb is unverifiable without DNA. The CDR3 is 15 residues long. CDR3: CASSFNGGAVKTQYF.

The V and J genes are TRBV7-6 and TRBJ2-1; with no DNA, the TCRdb D assignment of TRBD2 cannot be verified. This CDR3 spans 16 amino acids. Germline CDR1 reads SGHVS; CDR2 reads FNYEAQ. The CDR3 spells CASSSSLAGVYNEQFF.

V usage is TRBV2 and J usage is TRBJ2-3; TCRdb's D gene call, TRBD1, goes unchecked for lack of DNA. This CDR3 spans 16 amino acids. The germline gives CDR1 SNHLY, CDR2 FYNNEI. CDR3 region: CASRRAGGDLVGTQYF.